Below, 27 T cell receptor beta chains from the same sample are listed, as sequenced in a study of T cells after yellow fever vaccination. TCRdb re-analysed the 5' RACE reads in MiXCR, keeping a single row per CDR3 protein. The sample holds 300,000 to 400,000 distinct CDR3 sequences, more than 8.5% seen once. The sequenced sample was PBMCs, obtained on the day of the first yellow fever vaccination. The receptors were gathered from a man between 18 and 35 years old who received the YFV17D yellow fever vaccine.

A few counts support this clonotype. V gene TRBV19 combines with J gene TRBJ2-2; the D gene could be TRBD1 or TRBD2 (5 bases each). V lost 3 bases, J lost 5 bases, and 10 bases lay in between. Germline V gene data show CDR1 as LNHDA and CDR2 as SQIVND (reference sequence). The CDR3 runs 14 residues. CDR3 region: CASSMGVRTGELFF. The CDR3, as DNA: TGTGCCAGTAGTATGGGGGTGAGGACCGGGGAGCTGTTTTTT.

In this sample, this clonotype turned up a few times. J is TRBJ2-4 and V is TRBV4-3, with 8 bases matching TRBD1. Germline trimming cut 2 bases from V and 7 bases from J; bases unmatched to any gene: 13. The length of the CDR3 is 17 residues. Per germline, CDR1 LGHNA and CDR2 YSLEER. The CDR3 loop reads CASSQYWDGQGNNIQYF. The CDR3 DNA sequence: TGCGCCAGCAGCCAATACTGGGATGGACAGGGCAACAACATTCAGTACTTC.

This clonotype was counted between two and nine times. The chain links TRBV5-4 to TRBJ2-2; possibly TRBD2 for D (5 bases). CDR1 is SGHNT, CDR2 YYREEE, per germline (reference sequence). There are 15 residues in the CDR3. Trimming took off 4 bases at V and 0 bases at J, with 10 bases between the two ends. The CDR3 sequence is CASSAGLTNTGELFF. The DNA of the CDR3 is TGTGCCAGCAGCGCCGGACTTACGAACACCGGGGAGCTGTTTTTT.

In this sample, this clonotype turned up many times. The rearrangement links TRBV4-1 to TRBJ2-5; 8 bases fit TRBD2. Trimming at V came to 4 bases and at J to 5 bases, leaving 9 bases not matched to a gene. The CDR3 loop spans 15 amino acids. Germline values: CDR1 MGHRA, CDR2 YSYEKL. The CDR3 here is CASSPPGLGPETQYF. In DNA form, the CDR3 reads TGCGCCAGCAGCCCCCCGGGACTAGGTCCTGAGACCCAGTACTTC.

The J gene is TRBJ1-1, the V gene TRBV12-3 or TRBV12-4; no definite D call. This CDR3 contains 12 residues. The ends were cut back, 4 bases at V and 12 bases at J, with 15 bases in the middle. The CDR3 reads CASSSAAHPPFF. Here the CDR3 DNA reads TGTGCCAGCAGTTCCGCTGCCCACCCCCCTTTCTTT.

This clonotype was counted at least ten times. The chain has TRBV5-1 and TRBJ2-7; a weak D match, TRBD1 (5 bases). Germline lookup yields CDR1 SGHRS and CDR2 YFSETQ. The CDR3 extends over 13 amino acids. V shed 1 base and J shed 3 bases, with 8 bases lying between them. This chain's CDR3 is CASSLTGIYEQYF. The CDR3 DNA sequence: TGCGCCAGCAGCTTGACAGGTATCTACGAGCAGTACTTC.

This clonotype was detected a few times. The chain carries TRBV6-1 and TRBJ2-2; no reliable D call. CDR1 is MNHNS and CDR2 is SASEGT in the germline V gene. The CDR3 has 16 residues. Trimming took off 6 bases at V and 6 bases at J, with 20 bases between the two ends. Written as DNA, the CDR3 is TGTGCCAGCAGGAGAGATACGACACCTCCCTCCGGGGAGCTGTTTTTT. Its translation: CASRRDTTPPSGELFF.

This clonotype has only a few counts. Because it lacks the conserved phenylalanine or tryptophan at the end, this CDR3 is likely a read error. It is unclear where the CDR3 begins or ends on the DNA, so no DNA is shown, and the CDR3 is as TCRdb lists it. This CDR3 reads CASSSGRSLV. The V call is TRBV7-6, the J call TRBJ1-1. The CDR3 has 10 amino acids, counting both end residues. Germline V lookup: CDR1 SGHVS, CDR2 FNYEAQ.

DNA for the CDR3: TGTGCCAGCTCACCCCGGTCCCCACCGAACACCGGGGAGCTGTTTTTT. It codes for CASSPRSPPNTGELFF. V usage is TRBV18 and J usage is TRBJ2-2; D ambiguous. Deletions cut 3 bases from V and 0 bases from J, with 11 bases between. CDR1 and CDR2 from the germline V gene are KGHSH and LQKENI. CDR3 length: 16 residues.

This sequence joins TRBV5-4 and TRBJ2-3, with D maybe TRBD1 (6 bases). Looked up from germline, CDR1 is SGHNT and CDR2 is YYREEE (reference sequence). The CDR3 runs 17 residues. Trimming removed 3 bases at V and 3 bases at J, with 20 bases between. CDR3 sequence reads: CASSSLTGQRTTDTQYF. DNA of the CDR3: TGTGCCAGCAGCTCATTAACGGGACAACGAACGACAGATACGCAGTATTTT.

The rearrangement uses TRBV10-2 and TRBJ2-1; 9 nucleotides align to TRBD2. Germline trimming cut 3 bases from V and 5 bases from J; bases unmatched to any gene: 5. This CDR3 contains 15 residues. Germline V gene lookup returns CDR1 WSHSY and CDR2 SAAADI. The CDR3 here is CASSDWVAGDNEQFF. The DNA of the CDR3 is TGCGCCAGCAGTGATTGGGTAGCGGGGGACAATGAGCAGTTCTTC.

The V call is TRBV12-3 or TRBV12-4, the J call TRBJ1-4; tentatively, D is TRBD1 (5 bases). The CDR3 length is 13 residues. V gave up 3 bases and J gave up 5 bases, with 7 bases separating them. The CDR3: CASSLWGNEKLFF. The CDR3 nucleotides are TGTGCCAGCAGTTTGTGGGGGAATGAAAAACTGTTTTTT.

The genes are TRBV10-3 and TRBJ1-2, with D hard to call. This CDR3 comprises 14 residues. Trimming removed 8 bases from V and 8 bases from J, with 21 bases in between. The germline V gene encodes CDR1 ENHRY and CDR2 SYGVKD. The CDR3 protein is CAIRVLGRSGGYTF. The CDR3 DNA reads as TGTGCCATCCGAGTACTGGGTAGGTCGGGCGGCTACACCTTC.

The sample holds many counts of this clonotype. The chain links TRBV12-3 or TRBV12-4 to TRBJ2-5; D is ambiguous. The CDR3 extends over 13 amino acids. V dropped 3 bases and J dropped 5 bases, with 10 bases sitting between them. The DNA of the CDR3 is TGTGCCAGCAGTTTTATATTCGAGGAGACCCAGTACTTC. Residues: CASSFIFEETQYF.

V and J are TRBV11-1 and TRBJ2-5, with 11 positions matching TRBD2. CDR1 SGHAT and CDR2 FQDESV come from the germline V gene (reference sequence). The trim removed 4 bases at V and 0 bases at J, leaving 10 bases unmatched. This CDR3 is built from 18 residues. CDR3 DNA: TGTGCCAGCAGCTCTACCGAGCTAGCGGGGGGTTACCAAGAGACCCAGTACTTC. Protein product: CASSSTELAGGYQETQYF.

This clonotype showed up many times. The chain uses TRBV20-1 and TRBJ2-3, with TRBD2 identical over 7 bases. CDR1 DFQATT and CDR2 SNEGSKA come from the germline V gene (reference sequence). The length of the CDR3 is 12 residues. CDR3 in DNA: TGCAAAGCTAGCGGAGACACAGATACGCAGTATTTT. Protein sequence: CKASGDTDTQYF.

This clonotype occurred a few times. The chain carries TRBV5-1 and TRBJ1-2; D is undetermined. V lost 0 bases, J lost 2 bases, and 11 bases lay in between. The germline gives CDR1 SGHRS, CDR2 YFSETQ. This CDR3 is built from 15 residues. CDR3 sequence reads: CASSLGLGLNYGYTF. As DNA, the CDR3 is TGCGCCAGCAGCTTGGGACTTGGCTTGAACTATGGCTACACCTTC.

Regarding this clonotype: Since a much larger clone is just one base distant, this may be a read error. As DNA, the CDR3 is TGTTCCAGCAGCCAAGACCCAGGGAGGATTGGAAACACCATATATTTT. It codes for CSSSQDPGRIGNTIYF. V usage is TRBV14 and J usage is TRBJ1-3; possible D gene TRBD1, 5 bases. Germline V gene sequence: CDR1 SGHDN, CDR2 FVKESK. The CDR3 is made up of 16 amino acids.

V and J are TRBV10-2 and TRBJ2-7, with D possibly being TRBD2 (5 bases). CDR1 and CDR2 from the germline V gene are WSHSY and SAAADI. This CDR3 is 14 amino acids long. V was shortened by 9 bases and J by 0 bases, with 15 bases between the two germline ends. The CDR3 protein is CASLRSGSSYEQYF. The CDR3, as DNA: TGCGCCAGTCTCCGGTCGGGGAGCTCCTACGAGCAGTACTTC.

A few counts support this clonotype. In DNA, the CDR3 is TGTGCCAGCAGCTTAGGACAGAGCAATGAAGCTTTCTTT. Protein product: CASSLGQSNEAFF. The chain links TRBV7-9 to TRBJ1-1; the D gene is possibly TRBD1 (5 bases). The CDR3 is 13 residues long. Looked up from germline, CDR1 is SEHNR and CDR2 is FQNEAQ (reference sequence). Trimming left V 1 base short and J 7 bases short, with 10 bases between.

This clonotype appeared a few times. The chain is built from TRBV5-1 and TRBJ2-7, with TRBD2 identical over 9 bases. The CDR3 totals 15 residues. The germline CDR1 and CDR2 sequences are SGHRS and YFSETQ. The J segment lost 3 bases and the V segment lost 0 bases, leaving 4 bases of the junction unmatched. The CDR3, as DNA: TGCGCCAGCAGCTTGGTGGCGGGGGGGAACTACGAGCAGTACTTC. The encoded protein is CASSLVAGGNYEQYF.

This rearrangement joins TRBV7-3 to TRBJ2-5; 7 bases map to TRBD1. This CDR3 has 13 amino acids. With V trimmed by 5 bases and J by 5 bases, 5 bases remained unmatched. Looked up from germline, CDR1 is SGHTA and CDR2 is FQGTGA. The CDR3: CASSADRQETQYF. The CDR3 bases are TGTGCCAGCAGCGCGGACAGGCAGGAGACCCAGTACTTC. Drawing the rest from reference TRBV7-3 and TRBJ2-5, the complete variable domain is GAGVSQTPSNKVTEKGKYVELRCDPISGHTALYWYRQSLGQGPEFLIYFQGTGAADDSGLPNDRFFAVRPEGSVSTLKIQRTERGDSAVYLCASSADRQETQYFGPGTRLLVL.

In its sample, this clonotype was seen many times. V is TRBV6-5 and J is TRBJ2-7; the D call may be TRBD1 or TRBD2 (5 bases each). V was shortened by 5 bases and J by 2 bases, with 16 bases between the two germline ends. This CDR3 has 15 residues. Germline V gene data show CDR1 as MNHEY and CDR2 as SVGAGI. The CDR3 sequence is CASSRRRGETYEQYV. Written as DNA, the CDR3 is TGTGCCAGCAGTCGCCGGAGAGGGGAGACCTACGAGCAGTACGTC.

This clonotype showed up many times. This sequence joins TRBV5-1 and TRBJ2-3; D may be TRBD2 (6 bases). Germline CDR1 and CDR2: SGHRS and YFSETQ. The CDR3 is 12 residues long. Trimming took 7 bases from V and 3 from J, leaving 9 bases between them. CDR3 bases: TGCGCCAGCCACGCGGGAACAGATACGCAGTATTTT. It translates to CASHAGTDTQYF.

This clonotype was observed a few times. CDR3 protein: CASNIQGSSDEQFF. The CDR3 nucleotides are TGTGCCAGTAATATTCAGGGGTCTTCGGATGAGCAGTTCTTC. The gene calls are TRBV19 and TRBJ2-1; D might be TRBD1 (6 bases). V lost 7 bases to trimming and J lost 8 bases, with 18 bases between them. Germline V gene data show CDR1 as LNHDA and CDR2 as SQIVND (reference sequence). The CDR3 totals 14 residues.

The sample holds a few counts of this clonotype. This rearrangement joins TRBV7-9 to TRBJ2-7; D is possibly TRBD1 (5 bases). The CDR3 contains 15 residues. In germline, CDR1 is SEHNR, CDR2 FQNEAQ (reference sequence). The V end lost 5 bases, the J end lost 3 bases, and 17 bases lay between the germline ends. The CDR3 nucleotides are TGTGCCAGCAGCCCACCGACAGAGCTTAACTACGAGCAGTACTTC. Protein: CASSPPTELNYEQYF.

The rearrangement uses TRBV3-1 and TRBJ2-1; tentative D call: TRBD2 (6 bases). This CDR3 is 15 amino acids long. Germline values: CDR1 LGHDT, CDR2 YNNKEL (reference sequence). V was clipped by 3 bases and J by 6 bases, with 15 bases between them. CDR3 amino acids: CASSQRGKLSNEQFF. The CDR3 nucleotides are TGTGCCAGCAGCCAGCGGGGCAAGTTGTCCAATGAGCAGTTCTTC.